This TCR beta chain is from a study of cytomegalovirus exposure and HLA in healthy donors. Overall study findings and caveats: TCR sequences were mostly rare, though some public TCRs occurred in many donors. Within the 130 or so validation repertoires, first-cohort TCR clusters tended to co-occur, according to a later analysis.

For this clone: What it recognizes is unknown.

Sequencing used immunoSEQ multiplex PCR; TCRdb keeps in-frame clones, though not all of them. The table records about 60,000 clones, about 96% of them present only once. CDR3 size: 20 residues. Germline CDR1 SGHNT, CDR2 YYREEE (reference sequence). V was clipped by 5 bases and J by 3 bases; unmatched bases: 15. The rearrangement links TRBV5-4 to TRBJ2-1; 15 bases fit TRBD2. The receptor was derived from a man between 18 and 29 years old in good health and CMV-seronegative. Sequencing used PBMCs. The CDR3 loop is CASRGEPGLAGGAIYNEQFF. The CDR3 DNA reads TGTGCCAGCAGGGGCGAACCGGGACTAGCGGGAGGAGCCATCTACAATGAGCAGTTCTTC.